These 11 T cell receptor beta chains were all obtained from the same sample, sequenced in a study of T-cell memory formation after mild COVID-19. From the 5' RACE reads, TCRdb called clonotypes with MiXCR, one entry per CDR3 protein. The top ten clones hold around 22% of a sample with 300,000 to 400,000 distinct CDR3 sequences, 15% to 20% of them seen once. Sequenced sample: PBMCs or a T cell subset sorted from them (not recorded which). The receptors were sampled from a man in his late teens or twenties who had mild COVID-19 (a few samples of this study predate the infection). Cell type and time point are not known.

CDR3 protein: CASSFEGSYEQYF. CDR3 nucleotide sequence: TGTGCCAGCAGCTTCGAGGGTAGCTACGAGCAGTACTTC. V gene TRBV7-9 combines with J gene TRBJ2-7; D is possibly TRBD2 (5 bases). V was clipped by 3 bases and J by 3 bases, with 9 bases between them. The CDR3 is made up of 13 amino acids. Germline V gene lookup returns CDR1 SEHNR and CDR2 FQNEAQ (reference sequence).

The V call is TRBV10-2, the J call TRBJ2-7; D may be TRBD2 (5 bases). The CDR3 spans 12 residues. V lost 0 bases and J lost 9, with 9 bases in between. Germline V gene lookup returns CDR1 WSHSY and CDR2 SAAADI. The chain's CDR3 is CASSESDFPQYF. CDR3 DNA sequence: TGCGCCAGCAGTGAGTCGGACTTCCCGCAGTACTTC.

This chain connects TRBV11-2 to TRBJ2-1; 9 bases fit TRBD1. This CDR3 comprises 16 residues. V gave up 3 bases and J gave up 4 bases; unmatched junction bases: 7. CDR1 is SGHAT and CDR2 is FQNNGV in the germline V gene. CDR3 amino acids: CASSLGRDRDYNEQFF. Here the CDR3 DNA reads TGTGCCAGCAGCTTGGGCCGGGACAGGGATTACAATGAGCAGTTCTTC. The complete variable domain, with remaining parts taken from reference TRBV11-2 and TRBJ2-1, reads EAGVAQSPRYKIIEKRQSVAFWCNPISGHATLYWYQQILGQGPKLLIQFQNNGVVDDSQLPKDRFSAERLKGVDSTLKIQPAKLEDSAVYLCASSLGRDRDYNEQFFGPGTRLTVL.

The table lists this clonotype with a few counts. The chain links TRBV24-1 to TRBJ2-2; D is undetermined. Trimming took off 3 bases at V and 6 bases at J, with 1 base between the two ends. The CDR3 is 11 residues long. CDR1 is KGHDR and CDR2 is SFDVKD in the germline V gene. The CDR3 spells CATSDAGELFF. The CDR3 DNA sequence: TGTGCCACCAGTGATGCCGGGGAGCTGTTTTTT.

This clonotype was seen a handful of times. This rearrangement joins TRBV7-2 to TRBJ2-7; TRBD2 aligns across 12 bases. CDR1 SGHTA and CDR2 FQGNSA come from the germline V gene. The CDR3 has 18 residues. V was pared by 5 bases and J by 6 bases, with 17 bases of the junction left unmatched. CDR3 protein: CASSPNPRLAGDVSEQYF. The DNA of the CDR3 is TGTGCCAGCAGCCCCAATCCCAGACTAGCGGGGGACGTCTCCGAGCAGTACTTC.

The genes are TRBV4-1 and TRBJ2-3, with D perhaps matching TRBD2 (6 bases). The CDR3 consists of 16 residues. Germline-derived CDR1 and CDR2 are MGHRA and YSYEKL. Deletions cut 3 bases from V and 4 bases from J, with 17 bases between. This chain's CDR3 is CASSQPGRRRADTQYF. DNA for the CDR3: TGCGCCAGCAGCCAGCCGGGAAGACGGAGGGCAGATACGCAGTATTTT.

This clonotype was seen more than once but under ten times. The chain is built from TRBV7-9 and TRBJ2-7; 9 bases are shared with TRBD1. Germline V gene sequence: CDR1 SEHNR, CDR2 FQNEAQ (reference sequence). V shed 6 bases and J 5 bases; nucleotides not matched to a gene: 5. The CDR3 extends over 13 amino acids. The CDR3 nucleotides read TGTGCCAGCAGGGTTACAGGGGGCGACGAGCAGTACTTC. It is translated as CASRVTGGDEQYF. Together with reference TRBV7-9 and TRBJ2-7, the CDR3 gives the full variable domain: DTGVSQNPRHKITKRGQNVTFRCDPISEHNRLYWYRQTLGQGPEFLTYFQNEAQLEKSRLLSDRFSAERPKGSFSTLEIQRTEQGDSAMYLCASRVTGGDEQYFGPGTRLTVT.

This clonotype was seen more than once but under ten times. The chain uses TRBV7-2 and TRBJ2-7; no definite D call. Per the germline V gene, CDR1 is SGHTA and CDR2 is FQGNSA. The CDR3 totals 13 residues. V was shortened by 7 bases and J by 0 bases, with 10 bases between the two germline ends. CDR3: CASTFPPSYEQYF. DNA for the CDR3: TGTGCCAGCACCTTCCCCCCCTCCTACGAGCAGTACTTC.

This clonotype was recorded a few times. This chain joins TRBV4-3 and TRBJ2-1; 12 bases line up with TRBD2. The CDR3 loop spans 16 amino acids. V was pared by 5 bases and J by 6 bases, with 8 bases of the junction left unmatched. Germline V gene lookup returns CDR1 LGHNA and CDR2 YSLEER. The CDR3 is CASSSPLAGGVNEQFF. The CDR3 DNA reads TGCGCCAGCAGCTCACCACTAGCGGGGGGAGTCAATGAGCAGTTCTTC.

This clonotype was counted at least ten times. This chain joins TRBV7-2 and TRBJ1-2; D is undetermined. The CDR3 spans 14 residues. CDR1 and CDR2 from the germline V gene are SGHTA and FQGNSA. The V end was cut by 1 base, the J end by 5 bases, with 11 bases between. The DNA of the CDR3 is TGTGCCAGCAGCTTAGAAGACGTGATGTATGGCTACACCTTC. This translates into CASSLEDVMYGYTF.

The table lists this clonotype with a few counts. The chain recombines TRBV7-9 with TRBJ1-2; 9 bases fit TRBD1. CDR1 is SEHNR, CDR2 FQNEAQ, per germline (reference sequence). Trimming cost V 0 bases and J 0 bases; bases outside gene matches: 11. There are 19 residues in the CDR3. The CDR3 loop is CASSLARGTGWVANYGYTF. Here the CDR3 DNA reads TGTGCCAGCAGCTTAGCGCGCGGGACAGGGTGGGTAGCTAACTATGGCTACACCTTC.